The 17 T cell receptor beta chains reported below all come from one sample, sequenced in a study of cytomegalovirus exposure and HLA in healthy donors. PCR primers comprised 60 Vbeta and 13 Jbeta primers. Repertoires were generated with immunoSEQ multiplex PCR, while TCRdb's copy carries only in-frame clones and drops some. The profile shows around 190,000 clones, 79% of them singletons. The sequenced material came from PBMCs. All receptors come from a woman in her 30s in good health and CMV-seropositive.

The rearrangement joins TRBV11-3 to TRBJ1-1, with D unclear. V was pared by 3 bases and J by 6 bases, with 8 bases between. The length of the CDR3 is 12 residues. CDR1 SGHNT and CDR2 YENEEA come from the germline V gene. The CDR3 spells CASSFEQAEAFF. Written as DNA, the CDR3 is TGTGCCAGCAGCTTTGAGCAGGCTGAAGCTTTCTTT.

The chain uses TRBV27 and TRBJ2-1, with 14 bases identical to TRBD2. This CDR3 spans 15 amino acids. Germline assignment: CDR1 MNHEY and CDR2 SMNVEV (reference sequence). V trimming: 2 bases; J trimming: 10 bases; junction bases outside the gene matches: 4. The CDR3 nucleotides are TGTGCCAGCAGTTTAAGACTAGCGGGGGGGCTCGAGCAGTTCTTC. Protein: CASSLRLAGGLEQFF.

This clone occurred once. The genes are TRBV9 and TRBJ1-3; tentatively, D is TRBD1 (6 bases). This CDR3 contains 14 residues. V was clipped by 0 bases and J by 3 bases, with 7 bases between them. The germline CDR1 and CDR2 sequences are SGDLS and YYNGEE. The CDR3 reads CASSVGGGGNTIYF. For the CDR3, the DNA is TGTGCCAGCAGCGTAGGAGGGGGTGGAAACACCATATATTTT.

The V and J genes are TRBV5-1 and TRBJ2-1; D might be TRBD2 (5 bases). V lost 0 bases and J 0 bases, leaving 13 bases between the germline ends. The length of the CDR3 is 17 residues. Germline V gives CDR1 SGHRS, CDR2 YFSETQ. The CDR3 DNA follows: TGCGCCAGCAGCTTGGTGGTTAGCGTTAGCTCCTACAATGAGCAGTTCTTC. Protein: CASSLVVSVSSYNEQFF.

The V call is TRBV5-6, the J call TRBJ1-1, with a possible D match to TRBD1 (6 bases). CDR1 is SGHDT, CDR2 YYEEEE, per germline. The germline V and J ends were trimmed by 3 bases and 8 bases, with 11 bases remaining between them. This CDR3 comprises 12 residues. CDR3 in DNA: TGTGCCAGCAGCTGGGTCAGGGGCGAAGCTTTCTTT. This encodes CASSWVRGEAFF.

J is TRBJ2-7 and V is TRBV30; 8 nucleotides line up with TRBD1. Germline V lookup: CDR1 GTSNPN, CDR2 SVGIG (reference sequence). J was trimmed by 9 bases and V by 1 base; bases with no gene match: 14. The CDR3 is 15 amino acids. In DNA form, the CDR3 reads TGTGCCTGGAGTGGGTCGGGGACAGGAGGACTCCGGCAGTACTTC. Amino acids: CAWSGSGTGGLRQYF.

This chain uses TRBV4-1 with TRBJ2-4, with 9 bases identical to TRBD2. The CDR3 is 17 residues long. V shed 0 bases, J shed 8 bases, and the junction held 11 bases outside the gene matches. Germline CDR1 reads MGHRA; CDR2 reads YSYEKL. CDR3 nucleotides: TGCGCCAGCAGCCAAGATGGAGTAGCGGGGGACCGGGACATTCAGTACTTC. This translates into CASSQDGVAGDRDIQYF.

The rearrangement joins TRBV5-3 to TRBJ2-3; D is possibly TRBD2 (5 bases). TRBV5-3 is assigned to the ORF class and has an uncertain function. The CDR3 contains 16 residues. V was clipped by 2 bases and J by 0 bases, with 13 bases between them. The CDR3 nucleotides are TGTGCCAGAAGCTTTCGTCGGGGATTTAGCACAGATACGCAGTATTTT. This gives the protein CARSFRRGFSTDTQYF.

With respect to this clone: Compared with germline, one end of the junction differs, possibly owing to a read error. The chain uses TRBV11-2 and TRBJ2-3; a possible D gene is TRBD1 (6 bases). Germline values: CDR1 SGHAT, CDR2 FQNNGV. The CDR3 is made up of 14 amino acids. The CDR3 nucleotides are TGTGCCAGCAGCTTAGATCTAAGGACAGCTACGCAGTATTTT. It specifies CASSLDLRTATQYF.

The chain links TRBV7-2 to TRBJ2-3; D uncertain. This CDR3 has 14 amino acids. The germline V gene has CDR1 SGHTA and CDR2 FQGNSA. V lost 5 bases and J 1 base, leaving 10 bases between the germline ends. The DNA for the CDR3 is TGTGCCAGCAGCCAGAGAGGTGGCACAGATACGCAGTATTTT. Translated: CASSQRGGTDTQYF.

The chain combines TRBV2 with TRBJ1-1, with 9 positions matching TRBD1. This CDR3 comprises 15 residues. The V and J ends lost 6 bases and 1 base, in that order; junction bases with no gene match: 6. Looked up from germline, CDR1 is SNHLY and CDR2 is FYNNEI. In DNA, the CDR3 is TGTGCCAGCAGACAGGGGGCAACCCCGAACACTGAAGCTTTCTTT. Translation gives CASRQGATPNTEAFF.

This sequence joins TRBV5-6 and TRBJ1-2, with 7 bases matching TRBD1. Germline V gene data show CDR1 as SGHDT and CDR2 as YYEEEE. The CDR3 is made up of 15 amino acids. V gave up 4 bases and J gave up 3 bases; unmatched junction bases: 9. The CDR3 is CASSGPPGQYYGYTF. In DNA form, the CDR3 reads TGTGCCAGCAGCGGGCCCCCGGGACAGTACTATGGCTACACCTTC.

The chain employs TRBV5-5 and TRBJ1-1; D is ambiguous. Trimming took off 3 bases at V and 1 base at J, with 16 bases between the two ends. This CDR3 has 16 residues. Germline V gene data show CDR1 as SGHKS and CDR2 as YYEKEE (reference sequence). CDR3 amino acids: CASSYPGVSPNTEAFF. The CDR3 DNA follows: TGTGCCAGCAGCTACCCCGGGGTGTCCCCGAACACTGAAGCTTTCTTT.

The chain carries TRBV29-1 and TRBJ1-2, with unresolved D. V was trimmed by 5 bases and J by 2 bases, leaving 18 bases between them. The CDR3 totals 15 residues. Germline CDR1 is SQVTM and CDR2 is ANQGSEA. The CDR3 spells CSVRLEGYLNYGYTF. CDR3 sequence (DNA): TGCAGCGTTCGTCTCGAGGGATACCTAAACTATGGCTACACCTTC.

V gene TRBV15 combines with J gene TRBJ1-4; D is unresolved. V shed 0 bases and J shed 2 bases, with 10 bases lying between them. Germline-derived CDR1 and CDR2 are LNHNV and YYDKDF (reference sequence). The CDR3 totals 16 residues. The DNA of the CDR3 is TGTGCCACCAGCAGAGATCGAGAAGCCACTAATGAAAAACTGTTTTTT. Translating it yields CATSRDREATNEKLFF.

The chain combines TRBV7-6 with TRBJ2-1; tentatively, D is TRBD1 (5 bases). The CDR3 length is 17 residues. Germline values: CDR1 SGHVS, CDR2 FNYEAQ. The ends were cut back, 0 bases at V and 4 bases at J, with 16 bases in the middle. CDR3 nucleotide sequence: TGTGCCAGCAGCTTAGCGCGGTGGAGACAGCTATACAATGAGCAGTTCTTC. Amino acid sequence: CASSLARWRQLYNEQFF.

The chain carries TRBV5-1 and TRBJ1-4; TRBD1 agrees at 8 bases. This CDR3 comprises 17 residues. V shed 0 bases, J shed 4 bases, and the junction held 8 bases outside the gene matches. CDR1 and CDR2 (germline): SGHRS, YFSETQ. CDR3 sequence reads: CASSLGGQGARNEKLFF. CDR3 DNA: TGCGCCAGCAGCTTGGGCGGACAGGGCGCACGTAATGAAAAACTGTTTTTT.